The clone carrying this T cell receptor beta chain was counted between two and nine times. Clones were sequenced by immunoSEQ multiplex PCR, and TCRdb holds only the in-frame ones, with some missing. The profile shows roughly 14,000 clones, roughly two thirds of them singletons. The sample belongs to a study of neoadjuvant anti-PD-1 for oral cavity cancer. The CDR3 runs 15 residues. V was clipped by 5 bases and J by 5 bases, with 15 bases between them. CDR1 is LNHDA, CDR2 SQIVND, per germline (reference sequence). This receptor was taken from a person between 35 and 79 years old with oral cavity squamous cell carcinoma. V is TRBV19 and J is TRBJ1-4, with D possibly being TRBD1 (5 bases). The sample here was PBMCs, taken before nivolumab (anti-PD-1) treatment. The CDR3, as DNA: TGTGCCAGTAGTCCAAGGGTGGGGGTCAATGAAAAACTGTTTTTT. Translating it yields CASSPRVGVNEKLFF.